These 4 T cell receptor beta chains share one sample of origin, sequenced in a study of regulatory T cells in long-lasting Graves disease. This sample's time point: newly diagnosed GD, antithyroid drugs for less than 3 months. Extracted PBMC RNA gave rise to the TCR library. Both iRepertoire HTBI primers and Arm-PCR of CDR3 regions were used to build the TCR beta libraries. One entry per CDR3 protein results from TCRdb running MiXCR on the multiplex PCR reads. This table holds about 530,000 distinct CDR3 sequences, around 15% found once. These sequences were also reported in another study, on T cells in Graves' hyperthyroidism and ophthalmopathy.

The sample here was peripheral blood mononuclear cells (PBMCs), taken at new diagnosis, from a patient treated with antithyroid drugs. These receptors all stem from a woman in her forties or fifties with Graves disease.

The sample holds many counts of this clonotype. The chain uses TRBV24-1 and TRBJ1-1; D not certain. Trimming stripped 0 bases from V and 4 bases from J, with 5 bases between. Germline V CDR1 and CDR2: KGHDR, SFDVKD. This CDR3 has 13 residues. The CDR3 loop is CATSDLRGTEAFF. As DNA, the CDR3 is TGTGCCACCAGTGATTTGCGAGGCACTGAAGCTTTCTTT.

In its sample, this clonotype was seen many times. This chain uses TRBV7-6 with TRBJ2-1, with D perhaps matching TRBD1 or TRBD2 (5 bases each). The V and J ends lost 5 bases and 8 bases respectively, with 10 bases between them. Germline CDR1 is SGHVS and CDR2 is FNYEAQ. CDR3 length: 12 amino acids. CDR3 amino acids: CASSTQGDEQFF. The DNA for the CDR3 is TGTGCCAGCAGCACGCAGGGAGATGAGCAGTTCTTC.

This clonotype occurred a few times. J is TRBJ2-1 and V is TRBV5-1; D possibly uses TRBD1 or TRBD2 (5 bases each). Germline V lookup: CDR1 SGHRS, CDR2 YFSETQ. The V and J ends lost 0 bases and 0 bases respectively, with 10 bases between them. This CDR3 has 16 amino acids. The CDR3 coding sequence is TGCGCCAGCAGCTTGGTGGGGGAAAGCTCCTACAATGAGCAGTTCTTC. It encodes CASSLVGESSYNEQFF.

This clonotype has a count of ten or more. The gene calls are TRBV2 and TRBJ2-7; a possible D gene is TRBD1 (5 bases). The CDR3 contains 13 residues. The germline V gene has CDR1 SNHLY and CDR2 FYNNEI. V shed 6 bases and J shed 1 base, with 10 bases lying between them. The CDR3 DNA follows: TGTGCCAGCAGCGACAGCAGGTCCTACGAGCAGTACTTC. Translating gives CASSDSRSYEQYF.